This is a list of T cell receptor beta chains from one sample in a study of Ad26.COV2.S vaccination and SARS-CoV-2 variants. The data were produced by immunoSEQ multiplex PCR, yet TCRdb's version contains in-frame clones alone and is incomplete. The table lists 250,000 or so clones, 70% to 90% of them singletons, with just under 3% in the top ten. The sample here was peripheral blood, taken in a trial of Ad26.COV2.S vaccine versus placebo. The receptors derive from a person between 18 and 59 years old who received the Ad26.COV2.S COVID-19 vaccine or a placebo. Both conserved end residues are part of each CDR3. Fields, in order: V gene, J gene, clone size, D gene, CDR3 protein, CDR3 DNA. The D gene is left open where the match is weak. A row's size may be missing; if present it is once, few, many or a size class.

v_gene: TRBV7-2; j_gene: TRBJ1-6; abundance: NA; d_gene: NA; CDR3aa: CASSPRFDSPLHF; CDR3nt: TGTGCCAGCAGCCCCCGGTTCGATTCACCCCTCCACTTT
v_gene: TRBV3-1/TRBV3-2; j_gene: TRBJ1-4; abundance: NA; d_gene: NA; CDR3aa: CASSQEAEKLFF; CDR3nt: TGTGCCAGCAGCCAAGAGGCTGAAAAACTGTTTTTT
v_gene: TRBV7-2; j_gene: TRBJ2-5; abundance: NA; d_gene: TRBD2; CDR3aa: CASSLAGLAGEETQYF; CDR3nt: TGTGCCAGCAGCTTAGCTGGACTAGCGGGAGAAGAGACCCAGTACTTC
v_gene: TRBV28; j_gene: TRBJ1-1; abundance: NA; d_gene: NA; CDR3aa: CASSTGFPEAFF; CDR3nt: TGTGCCAGCAGTACGGGTTTTCCTGAAGCTTTCTTT
v_gene: TRBV7-9; j_gene: TRBJ1-1; abundance: NA; d_gene: NA; CDR3aa: CASSPSGVVNTEAFF; CDR3nt: TGTGCCAGCAGCCCATCGGGGGTGGTGAACACTGAAGCTTTCTTT
v_gene: TRBV7-2; j_gene: TRBJ1-6; abundance: NA; d_gene: NA; CDR3aa: CASSGGVLPAGNSPLHF; CDR3nt: TGTGCCAGCAGCGGGGGTGTCCTACCAGCGGGGAATTCACCCCTCCACTTT
v_gene: TRBV6-2/TRBV6-3; j_gene: TRBJ2-7; abundance: NA; d_gene: TRBD2; CDR3aa: CASSWQRGGLSYEQYF; CDR3nt: TGTGCCAGCAGTTGGCAGCGGGGGGGCCTCTCCTACGAGCAGTACTTC
v_gene: TRBV3-1/TRBV3-2; j_gene: TRBJ2-1; abundance: NA; d_gene: NA; CDR3aa: CASSQGRGEPKWNEQFF; CDR3nt: TGTGCCAGCAGCCAAGGACGAGGGGAGCCAAAATGGAATGAGCAGTTCTTC
v_gene: TRBV6-1; j_gene: TRBJ2-3; abundance: NA; d_gene: NA; CDR3aa: CASSDHRAPLTQYF; CDR3nt: TGTGCCAGCAGTGACCACCGGGCCCCCCTAACGCAGTATTTT
v_gene: TRBV4-1; j_gene: TRBJ2-7; abundance: many; d_gene: TRBD1; CDR3aa: CASSQGRDRGLDEQYF; CDR3nt: TGCGCCAGCAGCCAAGGCCGGGACAGGGGTCTTGACGAGCAGTACTTC
v_gene: TRBV4-1; j_gene: TRBJ1-6; abundance: NA; d_gene: NA; CDR3aa: CASSQEPSTSYNSPLHF; CDR3nt: TGCGCCAGCAGCCAAGAGCCCAGTACCTCCTATAATTCACCCCTCCACTTT
v_gene: TRBV3-1/TRBV3-2; j_gene: TRBJ1-4; abundance: NA; d_gene: NA; CDR3aa: CASSQERQSTGEKLFF; CDR3nt: TGTGCCAGCAGCCAAGAAAGACAGTCAACCGGGGAAAAACTGTTTTTT
v_gene: TRBV14; j_gene: TRBJ2-7; abundance: NA; d_gene: NA; CDR3aa: CASSQTTASEQYF; CDR3nt: TGTGCCAGCAGCCAAACGACAGCCTCCGAGCAGTACTTC
v_gene: TRBV29-1; j_gene: TRBJ2-3; abundance: NA; d_gene: NA; CDR3aa: CSVAGGFALTDTQYF; CDR3nt: TGCAGCGTTGCCGGGGGCTTCGCCCTCACAGATACGCAGTATTTT
v_gene: TRBV30; j_gene: TRBJ2-3; abundance: NA; d_gene: TRBD1; CDR3aa: CAWSVLRGRKNTQYF; CDR3nt: TGTGCCTGGAGTGTACTGAGGGGGCGAAAAAATACGCAGTATTTT
v_gene: TRBV11-3; j_gene: TRBJ1-3; abundance: few; d_gene: NA; CDR3aa: CASGHLSSGNTIYF; CDR3nt: TGTGCCAGCGGGCATCTCAGCTCTGGAAACACCATATATTTT
v_gene: TRBV3-1/TRBV3-2; j_gene: TRBJ1-1; abundance: NA; d_gene: TRBD1; CDR3aa: CASSPYPGTDNTEAFF; CDR3nt: TGTGCCAGCAGCCCCTACCCCGGGACAGACAACACTGAAGCTTTCTTT
v_gene: TRBV9; j_gene: TRBJ1-1; abundance: NA; d_gene: NA; CDR3aa: CASSVAPTGSTEAFF; CDR3nt: TGTGCCAGCAGCGTTGCCCCAACAGGGTCCACTGAAGCTTTCTTT
v_gene: TRBV10-3; j_gene: TRBJ1-2; abundance: NA; d_gene: NA; CDR3aa: CAISEKGNYGYTF; CDR3nt: TGTGCCATCAGTGAAAAGGGGAACTATGGCTACACCTTC
v_gene: TRBV30; j_gene: TRBJ1-4; abundance: NA; d_gene: NA; CDR3aa: CAWSVSGLRPSEKLFF; CDR3nt: TGTGCCTGGAGTGTATCCGGGCTCCGGCCTTCCGAAAAACTGTTTTTT
v_gene: TRBV21-1; j_gene: TRBJ1-2; abundance: NA; d_gene: NA; CDR3aa: CASSKACKTGGDYGYTF; CDR3nt: TGTGCCAGCAGCAAAGCGTGTAAGACAGGGGGCGACTATGGCTACACCTTC
v_gene: TRBV7-3; j_gene: TRBJ2-1; abundance: NA; d_gene: NA; CDR3aa: CASSPGAGVYNEQFF; CDR3nt: TGTGCCAGCAGCCCGGGGGCGGGAGTGTACAATGAGCAGTTCTTC
v_gene: TRBV29-1; j_gene: TRBJ1-5; abundance: once; d_gene: NA; CDR3aa: CSVTDMGNQPQHF; CDR3nt: TGCAGCGTGACGGATATGGGCAATCAGCCCCAGCATTTT
v_gene: TRBV7-2; j_gene: TRBJ2-3; abundance: once; d_gene: TRBD2; CDR3aa: CASSLAVSGSFRTSTDTQYF; CDR3nt: TGTGCCAGCAGCTTAGCGGTGAGCGGGAGCTTTAGAACTAGCACAGATACGCAGTATTTT
v_gene: TRBV7-8; j_gene: TRBJ2-5; abundance: NA; d_gene: NA; CDR3aa: CASSFRSLLVETQYF; CDR3nt: TGTGCCAGCAGCTTTCGTTCTTTACTAGTCGAGACCCAGTACTTC
v_gene: TRBV11-3; j_gene: TRBJ2-2; abundance: NA; d_gene: TRBD1; CDR3aa: CASSKAGQGNTGELFF; CDR3nt: TGTGCCAGCAGCAAGGCGGGACAGGGGAACACCGGGGAGCTGTTTTTT
v_gene: TRBV7-6; j_gene: TRBJ2-2; abundance: NA; d_gene: NA; CDR3aa: CASSPRGAAPNTGELFF; CDR3nt: TGTGCCAGCAGCCCCCGAGGTGCGGCACCGAACACCGGGGAGCTGTTTTTT
v_gene: TRBV19; j_gene: TRBJ1-1; abundance: once; d_gene: NA; CDR3aa: CASSIGQIEAFF; CDR3nt: TGTGCCAGTAGTATCGGACAGATTGAAGCTTTCTTT
v_gene: TRBV12-5; j_gene: TRBJ1-1; abundance: once; d_gene: NA; CDR3aa: CASGLVRGEPPSLNTEAFF; CDR3nt: TGTGCTAGTGGTTTGGTACGGGGAGAGCCCCCGTCCTTGAACACTGAAGCTTTCTTT
v_gene: TRBV7-2; j_gene: TRBJ2-2; abundance: NA; d_gene: NA; CDR3aa: CASSLTSAYTGELFF; CDR3nt: TGTGCCAGCAGCTTAACCAGCGCATACACCGGGGAGCTGTTTTTT
v_gene: TRBV6-2/TRBV6-3; j_gene: TRBJ1-1; abundance: NA; d_gene: NA; CDR3aa: CASSVILMNTEAFF; CDR3nt: TGTGCCAGCAGTGTAATACTCATGAACACTGAAGCTTTCTTT
v_gene: TRBV4-1; j_gene: TRBJ2-4; abundance: NA; d_gene: NA; CDR3aa: CASSQVQFPERVAKNIQYF; CDR3nt: TGCGCCAGCAGCCAAGTGCAGTTCCCCGAGAGGGTAGCCAAAAACATTCAGTACTTC
v_gene: TRBV30; j_gene: TRBJ2-5; abundance: NA; d_gene: TRBD2; CDR3aa: CAWSLLAGQETQYF; CDR3nt: TGTGCCTGGAGTTTGTTAGCGGGCCAAGAGACCCAGTACTTC
v_gene: TRBV6-1; j_gene: TRBJ2-1; abundance: NA; d_gene: NA; CDR3aa: CASSDPKPGTLNEQFF; CDR3nt: TGTGCCAGCAGTGACCCGAAACCCGGGACACTCAATGAGCAGTTCTTC
v_gene: TRBV19; j_gene: TRBJ2-5; abundance: NA; d_gene: TRBD2; CDR3aa: CASTFGGGETQYF; CDR3nt: TGTGCCAGTACTTTCGGGGGAGGGGAGACCCAGTACTTC
v_gene: TRBV4-1; j_gene: TRBJ2-3; abundance: NA; d_gene: TRBD1; CDR3aa: CASSSRGDRGPSTDTQYF; CDR3nt: TGCGCCAGCAGCTCACGCGGGGACAGGGGACCTAGCACAGATACGCAGTATTTT
v_gene: TRBV18; j_gene: TRBJ1-5; abundance: NA; d_gene: TRBD1; CDR3aa: CASSPGSGGRDQPQHF; CDR3nt: TGTGCCAGCTCACCAGGATCAGGGGGACGAGATCAGCCCCAGCATTTT
v_gene: TRBV24-1; j_gene: TRBJ2-1; abundance: NA; d_gene: TRBD2; CDR3aa: CATSDGTSGRSSYNEQFF; CDR3nt: TGTGCCACCAGTGATGGGACTAGCGGGAGGTCCTCCTACAATGAGCAGTTCTTC
v_gene: TRBV7-9; j_gene: TRBJ2-2; abundance: NA; d_gene: NA; CDR3aa: CASRGSGSGNTGELFF; CDR3nt: TGTGCCAGCAGAGGGAGCGGTTCGGGAAACACCGGGGAGCTGTTTTTT
v_gene: TRBV15; j_gene: TRBJ2-7; abundance: NA; d_gene: NA; CDR3aa: CATSRITATNHEQYF; CDR3nt: TGTGCCACCAGCAGAATCACCGCAACAAACCACGAGCAGTACTTC
v_gene: TRBV6-2/TRBV6-3; j_gene: TRBJ1-5; abundance: once; d_gene: TRBD1; CDR3aa: CASSLLGQFYQPQHF; CDR3nt: TGTGCCAGCAGTCTCCTGGGACAGTTCTATCAGCCCCAGCATTTT
v_gene: TRBV7-8; j_gene: TRBJ2-7; abundance: few; d_gene: NA; CDR3aa: CASSLDAPPYEQYF; CDR3nt: TGTGCCAGCAGCTTAGACGCGCCTCCCTACGAGCAGTACTTC
v_gene: TRBV2; j_gene: TRBJ2-7; abundance: NA; d_gene: NA; CDR3aa: CASRESSYEQYF; CDR3nt: TGTGCCAGCAGAGAGAGCTCCTACGAGCAGTACTTC
v_gene: TRBV6-1; j_gene: TRBJ2-4; abundance: NA; d_gene: NA; CDR3aa: CASSENQGASRNIQYF; CDR3nt: TGTGCCAGCAGTGAAAATCAGGGAGCGAGTCGAAACATTCAGTACTTC
v_gene: TRBV6-5; j_gene: TRBJ1-3; abundance: NA; d_gene: NA; CDR3aa: CASISGVGNTIYF; CDR3nt: TGTGCCAGCATTTCAGGGGTCGGAAACACCATATATTTT
v_gene: TRBV5-5; j_gene: TRBJ2-5; abundance: NA; d_gene: NA; CDR3aa: CASSLGPVGQETQYF; CDR3nt: TGTGCCAGCAGCTTGGGGCCGGTTGGCCAAGAGACCCAGTACTTC
v_gene: TRBV4-1; j_gene: TRBJ2-3; abundance: NA; d_gene: NA; CDR3aa: CASSLMIRRQGQEGGTDTQYF; CDR3nt: TGCGCCAGCAGCCTCATGATACGGAGACAGGGCCAGGAGGGGGGCACAGATACGCAGTATTTT
v_gene: TRBV7-3; j_gene: TRBJ2-4; abundance: NA; d_gene: NA; CDR3aa: CASSSGVGPKNIQYF; CDR3nt: TGTGCCAGCAGCTCTGGTGTTGGGCCCAAAAACATTCAGTACTTC
v_gene: TRBV2; j_gene: TRBJ1-1; abundance: NA; d_gene: NA; CDR3aa: CASSYTEAFF; CDR3nt: TGTGCCAGCAGTTACACTGAAGCTTTCTTT
v_gene: TRBV12-3/TRBV12-4; j_gene: TRBJ2-1; abundance: NA; d_gene: NA; CDR3aa: CASSFNNEQFF; CDR3nt: TGTGCCAGCAGCTTCAACAATGAGCAGTTCTTC
v_gene: TRBV4-3; j_gene: TRBJ1-2; abundance: NA; d_gene: NA; CDR3aa: CASSQDYVVTPYGYTF; CDR3nt: TGCGCCAGCAGCCAAGATTACGTGGTTACACCCTATGGCTACACCTTC
v_gene: TRBV2; j_gene: TRBJ1-1; abundance: few; d_gene: TRBD1; CDR3aa: CASSQRRTGGPEAFF; CDR3nt: TGTGCCAGCAGTCAACGCCGGACAGGGGGACCTGAAGCTTTCTTT
v_gene: TRBV27; j_gene: TRBJ2-1; abundance: NA; d_gene: NA; CDR3aa: CASSFLDGGYNEQFF; CDR3nt: TGTGCCAGCAGTTTCTTGGACGGGGGATACAATGAGCAGTTCTTC